The 14 T cell receptor beta chains below all came from one sample that was sequenced in a study of post-analysis software for immune sequencing data. Study results and caveats: About five TRBV segments occurring more often in patients than controls included TRBV5-6, TRBV5-1 and TRBV20-1.

Their antigen targets remain unknown. cDNA libraries of TCR beta carried unique molecular identifiers. A single record per CDR3 protein comes from TCRdb applying MiXCR to the PCR reads. The data hold roughly 730,000 distinct CDR3 sequences, with roughly 27% observed a single time. The sample consisted of blood. These receptors all stem from a girl aged 10-17 years with multiple sclerosis.

This clonotype was recorded at least ten times. The chain has TRBV28 and TRBJ2-7; D is undetermined. Per the germline V gene, CDR1 is MDHEN and CDR2 is SYDVKM. The CDR3 runs 16 residues. V was cut by 3 bases and J by 4 bases, with 19 bases left in between. In DNA, the CDR3 is TGTGCCAGCAGTTTGACCCCAGGCGGTCTGGGGTACGAGCAGTACTTC. The encoded protein is CASSLTPGGLGYEQYF.

The gene calls are TRBV14 and TRBJ2-4; 7 bases match TRBD2. There are 19 residues in the CDR3. The V gene's germline CDR1 is SGHDN and CDR2 FVKESK. The ends lost 1 base at V and 0 bases at J; junction bases unmatched: 12. In DNA form, the CDR3 reads TGTGCCAGCAGCCAAGGGTCTGCGTGGGAGGGAGTAGCCAAAAACATTCAGTACTTC. Its protein product is CASSQGSAWEGVAKNIQYF.

This clonotype was seen a few times. CDR3 loop: CATPVGQPQHF. DNA for the CDR3: TGTGCCACCCCGGTAGGTCAGCCCCAGCATTTT. This chain connects TRBV24-1 to TRBJ1-5, with D unclear. Trimming shortened V by 9 bases and J by 6 bases, and 8 bases separated the two germline ends. The CDR3 extends over 11 amino acids. CDR1 is KGHDR, CDR2 SFDVKD, per germline.

J is TRBJ2-3 and V is TRBV7-9; D is ambiguous. This CDR3 is built from 13 residues. CDR1 and CDR2 from the germline V gene are SEHNR and FQNEAQ (reference sequence). V was clipped by 4 bases and J by 0 bases, with 5 bases between them. As DNA, the CDR3 is TGTGCCAGCAGCTCATCTAGCACAGATACGCAGTATTTT. This encodes CASSSSSTDTQYF.

The genes are TRBV3-1 and TRBJ2-3; D ambiguous. The CDR3 is 15 residues long. The V end lost 0 bases, the J end lost 6 bases, and 13 bases lay between the germline ends. Germline values: CDR1 LGHDT, CDR2 YNNKEL (reference sequence). The CDR3 region has the DNA TGTGCCAGCAGCCAAGATGTGGCTAGGTCGGATACGCAGTATTTT. Encoded protein: CASSQDVARSDTQYF.

This clonotype was seen only a few times. The chain carries TRBV7-2 and TRBJ1-2; D ambiguous. V shed 3 bases and J shed 7 bases, with 18 bases lying between them. Germline V gene lookup returns CDR1 SGHTA and CDR2 FQGNSA. The CDR3 is 15 residues long. This CDR3 is CASSLARARSGGYTF. CDR3 bases: TGTGCCAGCAGCTTGGCCAGAGCCCGGTCTGGTGGCTACACCTTC.

The chain carries TRBV6-2 or TRBV6-3 and TRBJ2-5, with 8 bases matching TRBD1. Germline CDR1 and CDR2: MNHEY and SVGEGT. J lost 3 bases, V lost 6 bases, and 12 bases had no gene match. This CDR3 spans 16 amino acids. The CDR3, as DNA: TGTGCCAGCAGACTGACTCCGGGACAGGTCGAAGAGACCCAGTACTTC. This encodes CASRLTPGQVEETQYF.

V is TRBV7-9 and J is TRBJ1-4; maybe TRBD1 (5 bases). V was pared by 3 bases and J by 8 bases, with 13 bases between. Germline CDR1 reads SEHNR; CDR2 reads FQNEAQ (reference sequence). The CDR3 loop spans 14 amino acids. The CDR3 DNA reads as TGTGCCAGCAGCTTTCTGGGGCCGAGGGAAAAACTGTTTTTT. Protein: CASSFLGPREKLFF.

The genes are TRBV3-1 and TRBJ2-5; 12 nucleotides line up with TRBD2. This CDR3 has 16 amino acids. Germline loops: CDR1 LGHDT, CDR2 YNNKEL (reference sequence). Trimming at V came to 0 bases and at J to 2 bases, leaving 1 base not matched to a gene. The CDR3: CASSQDLAGGQETQYF. CDR3 DNA sequence: TGTGCCAGCAGCCAAGATCTAGCGGGGGGGCAAGAGACCCAGTACTTC.

This clonotype showed up many times. The chain is built from TRBV7-9 and TRBJ1-2, with D unresolved. With 3 bases removed from V and 2 bases from J, the gap between germline ends came to 10 bases. Germline CDR1 and CDR2: SEHNR and FQNEAQ (reference sequence). CDR3 length: 14 residues. The CDR3 here is CASSFRETNYGYTF. The CDR3 DNA reads TGTGCCAGCAGCTTTCGGGAGACCAACTATGGCTACACCTTC. The whole variable domain, filled in from reference TRBV7-9 and TRBJ1-2, reads DTGVSQNPRHKITKRGQNVTFRCDPISEHNRLYWYRQTLGQGPEFLTYFQNEAQLEKSRLLSDRFSAERPKGSFSTLEIQRTEQGDSAMYLCASSFRETNYGYTFGSGTRLTVV.

Many counts were recorded for this clonotype. CDR3 nucleotides: TGTGCCAGCTCACCACCTAGCACAGATACGCAGTATTTT. It encodes CASSPPSTDTQYF. The chain employs TRBV18 and TRBJ2-3; D gene ambiguous. The CDR3 covers 13 residues. V was shortened by 0 bases and J by 0 bases, with 1 base between the two germline ends. CDR1 is KGHSH, CDR2 LQKENI, per germline.

The rearrangement uses TRBV14 and TRBJ2-7, with D perhaps TRBD1 or TRBD2 (5 bases each). V was shortened by 0 bases and J by 3 bases, with 12 bases between the two germline ends. Germline lookup yields CDR1 SGHDN and CDR2 FVKESK. The CDR3 contains 15 residues. The CDR3 region has the DNA TGTGCCAGCAGCCAAGATTTTTCTGGGGGCTACGAGCAGTACTTC. Protein sequence: CASSQDFSGGYEQYF.

This sequence joins TRBV6-6 and TRBJ2-5; D is unclear. The J call may not be correct, given that the DNA end is closer to TRBJ2-7. From germline, CDR1 is MNHNY and CDR2 SVGAGI (reference sequence). The CDR3 spans 12 residues. CDR3 bases: TGTGCCAGCAGTTACTTCGGACCCGAGCAGTACTTC. Translated: CASSYFGPEQYF.

There are many counts of this clonotype. This sequence joins TRBV12-3 or TRBV12-4 and TRBJ2-7; the match to TRBD1 covers 10 bases. The V and J ends lost 4 bases and 3 bases, in that order; junction bases with no gene match: 3. The CDR3 covers 14 residues. CDR3 DNA sequence: TGTGCCAGCAGTTCCCGGGACAGGGGCTACGAGCAGTACTTC. The encoded protein is CASSSRDRGYEQYF.